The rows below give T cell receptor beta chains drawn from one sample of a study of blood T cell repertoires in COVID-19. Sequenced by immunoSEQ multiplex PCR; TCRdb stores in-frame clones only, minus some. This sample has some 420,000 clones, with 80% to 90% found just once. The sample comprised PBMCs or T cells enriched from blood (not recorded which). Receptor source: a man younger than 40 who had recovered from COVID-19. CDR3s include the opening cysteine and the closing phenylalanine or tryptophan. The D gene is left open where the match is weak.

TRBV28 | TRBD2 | CASSFGTTYNEQFF
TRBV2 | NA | CASSDTGPSTEAFF
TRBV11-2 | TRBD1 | CASSLAQGTGHNEQFF
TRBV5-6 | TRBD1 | CASSHQTGSVGYTF
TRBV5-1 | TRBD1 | CASSVGTENTGELFF
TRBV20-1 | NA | CSASSGLRDNEQFF
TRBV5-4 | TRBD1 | CASSSPHRGRADTQYF
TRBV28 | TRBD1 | CASSYPDRSYGYTF
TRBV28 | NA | CASSQRQATWTQYF
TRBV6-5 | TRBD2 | CASRPTSGTDTQYF
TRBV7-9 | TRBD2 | CASSLPREGRDEQYF
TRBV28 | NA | CASSAGGRQGNTIYF
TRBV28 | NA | CASSLLVALAEQYF
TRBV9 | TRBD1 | CASRKDRANTEAFF
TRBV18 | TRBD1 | CASSPTRDSNNEKLFF
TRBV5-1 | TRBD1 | CASSLSGQGGETQYF
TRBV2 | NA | CASSGQLSNQPQHF
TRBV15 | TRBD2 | CATSRGTSGNIQYF
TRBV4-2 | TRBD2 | CASSAPGLAGTGEQFF
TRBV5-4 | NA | CASSTGETPYYGYTF
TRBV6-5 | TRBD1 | CAGSLTGGTEAFF
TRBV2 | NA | CASTRNTEAFF
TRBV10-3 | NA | CAISDSGYEQYF
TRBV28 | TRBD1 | CASKPGGAGNTIYF
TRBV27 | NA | CASSFDRMGNTGELFF
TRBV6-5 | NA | CATGPGEVNEQFF
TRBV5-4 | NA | CASRDMQVSGANVLTF
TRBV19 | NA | CASSQLQRGGTQYF